Detailed here is one T cell receptor beta chain. What it recognizes is unknown. From the 5' RACE reads, TCRdb called clonotypes with MiXCR, one entry per CDR3 protein. The data contain 45,000 to 55,000 distinct CDR3 sequences, about 25% of them singletons. The germline V and J ends were trimmed by 10 bases and 4 bases, with 19 bases remaining between them. The CDR3 totals 14 residues. The germline V gene encodes CDR1 MNHEY and CDR2 SMNVEV (reference sequence). Whole-study results and caveats: In terms of TCR gene usage, tumor memory CD4+ T cells clustered together with blood and lymph node memory CD4+ cells, as well as with lymph node naive CD4+ cells. Greatest tumor Treg TCR overlap was with tumor naive CD4+ cells.

Purified naive CD4+ T cells were depleted of CD25+ Tregs. The sample was tumor-infiltrating naive CD4+ T cells sorted from the breast tumor. Subset defined: naive CD4+ T cells, CD4+CD45RA+CD25-. This chain connects TRBV27 to TRBJ1-2, with D perhaps TRBD1 (5 bases). The clonotype was recovered from a female donor with breast cancer. The CDR3 loop is CATPPGRTFYGYTF. CDR3 sequence (DNA): TGTGCCACTCCGCCGGGACGGACGTTCTATGGCTACACCTTC.